The rows below give T cell receptor beta chains drawn from one sample of a study of T cells after yellow fever vaccination. TCRdb used MiXCR to reprocess the 5' RACE reads, holding one entry per CDR3 protein. This table has some 260,000 distinct CDR3 sequences, roughly 5.2% appearing once. The sample consisted of CD4+ T cells sorted from PBMCs, taken on the day of the yellow fever booster vaccination. These receptors originate from a man in his late teens or twenties who received the YFV17D yellow fever vaccine. Each CDR3 is given without its conserved first and last residue. Each record gives: CDR3 protein, J gene, CDR3 length, V gene, clone size. Where a row states a size, it is once, few, many or the class of an expanded clone; other rows omit it.

CDR3: ASSLGLYSPLH; J: TRBJ1-6; length: 11; V: TRBV7-2; size: NA
CDR3: ASSLTPGESPLH; J: TRBJ1-6; length: 12; V: TRBV5-1; size: many
CDR3: ASSHLQGGGHTIY; J: TRBJ1-3; length: 13; V: TRBV4-3; size: few
CDR3: ASGRQGEKSQH; J: TRBJ1-5; length: 11; V: TRBV3-1; size: NA
CDR3: ASSWVRNTEAF; J: TRBJ1-1; length: 11; V: TRBV6-6; size: few
CDR3: ATSKGGGEANEKLF; J: TRBJ1-4; length: 14; V: TRBV19; size: few
CDR3: ASRLNLAGIQETQY; J: TRBJ2-5; length: 14; V: TRBV7-2; size: few
CDR3: ASIGGANTGELF; J: TRBJ2-2; length: 12; V: TRBV5-1; size: few
CDR3: AISGRENTGELF; J: TRBJ2-2; length: 12; V: TRBV10-3; size: many
CDR3: AISRGSFGDTQY; J: TRBJ2-3; length: 12; V: TRBV10-3; size: few
CDR3: SAQGAKAGELF; J: TRBJ2-2; length: 11; V: TRBV20-1; size: NA